This T cell receptor (beta chain) was profiled in a study of neurological immune-mediated disorders. Study-level points and caveats: HTLV-1-associated myelopathy ranked highest for TCR clonal expansion and multiple sclerosis lowest, beneath healthy controls.

Unsorted libraries were generated from 2 million PBMCs held at -80 degrees C. A note on this clonotype: Its matching antigen is unknown.

The authors produced cDNA by 5'RACE using 10-nucleotide random UMIs. TCRdb re-analysed the 5' RACE reads in MiXCR, keeping a single row per CDR3 protein. This sample has approximately 16,000 distinct CDR3 sequences; about a fifth occur once, and the top ten carry around 23%. V lost 8 bases to trimming and J lost 5 bases; unmatched junction nucleotides: 8. CDR3 size: 13 residues. Germline V gives CDR1 SQVTM, CDR2 ANQGSEA. The material sequenced was PBMCs. This chain uses TRBV29-1 with TRBJ2-1; 8 bases align to TRBD2. The receptor was isolated from a man aged 50 or older in good health. CDR3 sequence (DNA): TGCAGCTCGAAAGGACTAGCCAACAATGAGCAGTTCTTC. Amino acid sequence: CSSKGLANNEQFF.